The TCR beta chain described here comes from a study of response to subunit inactivated influenza vaccine. Study-wide results and caveats: Authors suggested seasonal influenza vaccinations each recruit few new T cells.

About this clonotype itself: Its antigen remains unidentified.

V gave up 3 bases and J gave up 4 bases; unmatched junction bases: 4. The CDR3 loop spans 14 amino acids. The V gene's germline CDR1 is SEHNR and CDR2 FQNEAQ (reference sequence). TCRdb fed the RT-PCR reads into MiXCR, producing one record per CDR3 protein. The data contain some 180,000 distinct CDR3 sequences, about 9% of them singletons. The chain uses TRBV7-9 and TRBJ2-5; the match to TRBD1 covers 8 bases. This TCR came from a man over 45 who received an inactivated influenza vaccine. The material was non-naive T cells sorted from PBMCs, obtained on the day of vaccination. The CDR3 here is CASSFGQGAETQYF. The DNA for the CDR3 is TGTGCCAGCAGCTTCGGACAGGGTGCAGAGACCCAGTACTTC.